The 5 T cell receptor beta chains presented below share a single source sample, sequenced in a study of cytomegalovirus exposure and HLA in healthy donors. Use of 60 Vbeta and 13 Jbeta primers characterized the PCR. Here immunoSEQ multiplex PCR was the method, and the copy in TCRdb shows in-frame clones only, minus some. In the table there are 150,000 to 200,000 clones, around 81% of which are singletons. Source material: PBMCs. Receptor source: a woman between 18 and 29 years old in good health and CMV-seropositive.

The chain joins TRBV23-1 to TRBJ2-7, with TRBD1 matching 9 bases. Being an ORF, TRBV23-1 has a function that is uncertain. CDR3 length equals 18 residues. Germline trimming cut 8 bases from V and 4 bases from J; bases unmatched to any gene: 21. The DNA of the CDR3 is TGCGCCAGCTCAAATCCCCTCCATTCGACAGGGGGGAGATACGAGCAGTACTTC. It specifies CASSNPLHSTGGRYEQYF.

The gene calls are TRBV5-6 and TRBJ1-1; D may be TRBD1 (5 bases). CDR1 and CDR2 (germline): SGHDT, YYEEEE. Trimming left V 5 bases short and J 5 bases short, with 16 bases between. The CDR3 loop spans 14 amino acids. The CDR3, as DNA: TGTGCCAGCAGACGGTGGGGCATGGGGACTGAAGCTTTCTTT. Translated: CASRRWGMGTEAFF. The variable domain in full, with the rest retrieved from reference TRBV5-6 and TRBJ1-1, is DAGVTQSPTHLIKTRGQQVTLRCSPKSGHDTVSWYQQALGQGPQFIFQYYEEEERQRGNFPDRFSGHQFPNYSSELNVNALLLGDSALYLCASRRWGMGTEAFFGQGTRLTVV.

This clone has a handful of counts. The V and J genes are TRBV7-9 and TRBJ1-6; D is perhaps TRBD1 (5 bases). This CDR3 spans 14 amino acids. Germline V gene data show CDR1 as SEHNR and CDR2 as FQNEAQ (reference sequence). Trimming stripped 3 bases from V and 10 bases from J, with 13 bases between. The CDR3 spells CASSLGGDESPLHF. CDR3 bases: TGTGCCAGCAGCTTGGGAGGGGATGAATCACCCCTCCACTTT.

J is TRBJ2-5 and V is TRBV27, with 11 bases identical to TRBD2. CDR1 MNHEY and CDR2 SMNVEV come from the germline V gene (reference sequence). V shed 4 bases, J shed 4 bases, and the junction held 5 bases outside the gene matches. This CDR3 has 15 amino acids. This CDR3 is CASSSGLAGGETQYF. DNA of the CDR3: TGTGCCAGCAGTTCAGGGCTAGCGGGGGGAGAGACCCAGTACTTC.

This clone occurred a few times. The chain uses TRBV28 and TRBJ1-2, with D possibly matching TRBD1 (6 bases). This CDR3 spans 13 amino acids. Germline V gives CDR1 MDHEN, CDR2 SYDVKM. V was shortened by 2 bases and J by 8 bases, with 12 bases between the two germline ends. CDR3 bases: TGTGCCAGCAGTTTAGAGGGGGAGCGGGGCTACACCTTC. It yields the protein CASSLEGERGYTF.